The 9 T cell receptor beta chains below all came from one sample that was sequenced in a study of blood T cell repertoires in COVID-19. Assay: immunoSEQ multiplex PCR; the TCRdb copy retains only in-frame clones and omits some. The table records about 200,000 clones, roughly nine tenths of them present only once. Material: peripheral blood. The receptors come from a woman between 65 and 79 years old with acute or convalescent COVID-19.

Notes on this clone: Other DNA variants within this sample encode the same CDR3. The CDR3 loop reads CASSQGLGYTF. Here the CDR3 DNA reads TGCGCCAGCAGCCAGGGGCTTGGCTACACCTTC. This rearrangement joins TRBV4-1 to TRBJ1-2, with D possibly matching TRBD1 (5 bases). There are 11 residues in the CDR3. V shed 3 bases and J shed 7 bases, with 6 bases lying between them. Germline lookup yields CDR1 MGHRA and CDR2 YSYEKL.

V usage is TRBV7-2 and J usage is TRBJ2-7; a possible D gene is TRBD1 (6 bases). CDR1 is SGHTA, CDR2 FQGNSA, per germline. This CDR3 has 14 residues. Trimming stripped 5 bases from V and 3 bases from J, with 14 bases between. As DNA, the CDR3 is TGTGCCAGCAGCCTCCAACAGGGTTACTACGAGCAGTACTTC. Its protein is CASSLQQGYYEQYF.

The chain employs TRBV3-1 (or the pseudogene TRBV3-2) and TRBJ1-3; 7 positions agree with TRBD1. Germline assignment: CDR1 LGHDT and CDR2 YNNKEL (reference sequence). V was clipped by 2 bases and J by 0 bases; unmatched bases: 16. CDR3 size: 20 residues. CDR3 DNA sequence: TGTGCCAGCAGCCAACGTTCGGGGGGGGGACAGTTCCTCTCTGGAAACACCATATATTTT. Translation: CASSQRSGGGQFLSGNTIYF.

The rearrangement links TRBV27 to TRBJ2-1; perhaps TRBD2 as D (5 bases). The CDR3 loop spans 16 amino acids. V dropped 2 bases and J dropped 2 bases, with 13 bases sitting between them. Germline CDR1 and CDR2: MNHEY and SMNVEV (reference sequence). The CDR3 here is CASSLVGKRTYNEQFF. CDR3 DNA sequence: TGTGCCAGCAGTTTAGTCGGGAAGAGGACCTACAATGAGCAGTTCTTC.

Written as DNA, the CDR3 is TGTGCCAGTACACAGGGCGGATACGAGCAGTACTTC. Protein: CASTQGGYEQYF. V usage is TRBV11-3 and J usage is TRBJ2-7, with D maybe TRBD1 (6 bases). CDR1 is SGHNT and CDR2 is YENEEA in the germline V gene. The CDR3 length is 12 residues. V was trimmed by 9 bases and J by 4 bases, leaving 13 bases between them.

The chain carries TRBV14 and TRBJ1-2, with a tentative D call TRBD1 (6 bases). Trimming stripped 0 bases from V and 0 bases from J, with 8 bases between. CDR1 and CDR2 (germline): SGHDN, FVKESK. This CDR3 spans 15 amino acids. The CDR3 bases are TGTGCCAGCAGCCAAGAAACAGGGACTAACTATGGCTACACCTTC. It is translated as CASSQETGTNYGYTF.

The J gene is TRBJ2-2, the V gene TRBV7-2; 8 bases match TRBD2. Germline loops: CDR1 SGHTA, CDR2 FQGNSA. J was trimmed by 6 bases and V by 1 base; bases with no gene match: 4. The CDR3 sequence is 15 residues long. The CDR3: CASSLGLAGAGELFF. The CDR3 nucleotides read TGTGCCAGCAGCTTAGGTCTAGCGGGCGCCGGGGAGCTGTTTTTT.

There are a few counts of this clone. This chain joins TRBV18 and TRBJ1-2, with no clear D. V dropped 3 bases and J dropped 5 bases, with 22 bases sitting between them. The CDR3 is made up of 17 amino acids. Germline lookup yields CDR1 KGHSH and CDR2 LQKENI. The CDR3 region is CASSPFRPAQVQYGYTF. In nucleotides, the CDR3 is TGTGCCAGCTCACCGTTCCGGCCAGCCCAGGTCCAGTATGGCTACACCTTC. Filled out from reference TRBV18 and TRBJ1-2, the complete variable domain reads NAGVMQNPRHLVRRRGQEARLRCSPMKGHSHVYWYRQLPEEGLKFMVYLQKENIIDESGMPKERFSAEFPKEGPSILRIQQVVRGDSAAYFCASSPFRPAQVQYGYTFGSGTRLTVV.

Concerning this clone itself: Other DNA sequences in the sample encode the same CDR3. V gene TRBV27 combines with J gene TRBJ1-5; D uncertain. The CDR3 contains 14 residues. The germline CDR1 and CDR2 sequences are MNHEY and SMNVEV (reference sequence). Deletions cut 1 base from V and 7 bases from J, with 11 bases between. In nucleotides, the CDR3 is TGTGCCAGCAGTTTATTTCGGGGAGGACAGCCCCAGCATTTT. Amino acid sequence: CASSLFRGGQPQHF.